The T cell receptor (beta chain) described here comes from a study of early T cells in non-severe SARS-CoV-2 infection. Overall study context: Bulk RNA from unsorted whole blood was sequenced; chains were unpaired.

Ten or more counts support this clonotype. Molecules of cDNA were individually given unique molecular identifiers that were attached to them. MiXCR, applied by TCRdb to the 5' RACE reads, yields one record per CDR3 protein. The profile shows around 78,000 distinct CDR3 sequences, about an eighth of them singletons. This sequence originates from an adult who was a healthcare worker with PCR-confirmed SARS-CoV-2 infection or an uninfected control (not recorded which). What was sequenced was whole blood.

CDR3 in DNA: TGTGCCAGCAGTCTACAGGGTCCCGGGGAGCTGTTTTTT. Translating gives CASSLQGPGELFF. The chain is built from TRBV27 and TRBJ2-2, with D tentatively TRBD1 (6 bases). The V end lost 5 bases, the J end lost 6 bases, and 10 bases lay between the germline ends. This CDR3 spans 13 amino acids. CDR1 is MNHEY and CDR2 is SMNVEV in the germline V gene (reference sequence).